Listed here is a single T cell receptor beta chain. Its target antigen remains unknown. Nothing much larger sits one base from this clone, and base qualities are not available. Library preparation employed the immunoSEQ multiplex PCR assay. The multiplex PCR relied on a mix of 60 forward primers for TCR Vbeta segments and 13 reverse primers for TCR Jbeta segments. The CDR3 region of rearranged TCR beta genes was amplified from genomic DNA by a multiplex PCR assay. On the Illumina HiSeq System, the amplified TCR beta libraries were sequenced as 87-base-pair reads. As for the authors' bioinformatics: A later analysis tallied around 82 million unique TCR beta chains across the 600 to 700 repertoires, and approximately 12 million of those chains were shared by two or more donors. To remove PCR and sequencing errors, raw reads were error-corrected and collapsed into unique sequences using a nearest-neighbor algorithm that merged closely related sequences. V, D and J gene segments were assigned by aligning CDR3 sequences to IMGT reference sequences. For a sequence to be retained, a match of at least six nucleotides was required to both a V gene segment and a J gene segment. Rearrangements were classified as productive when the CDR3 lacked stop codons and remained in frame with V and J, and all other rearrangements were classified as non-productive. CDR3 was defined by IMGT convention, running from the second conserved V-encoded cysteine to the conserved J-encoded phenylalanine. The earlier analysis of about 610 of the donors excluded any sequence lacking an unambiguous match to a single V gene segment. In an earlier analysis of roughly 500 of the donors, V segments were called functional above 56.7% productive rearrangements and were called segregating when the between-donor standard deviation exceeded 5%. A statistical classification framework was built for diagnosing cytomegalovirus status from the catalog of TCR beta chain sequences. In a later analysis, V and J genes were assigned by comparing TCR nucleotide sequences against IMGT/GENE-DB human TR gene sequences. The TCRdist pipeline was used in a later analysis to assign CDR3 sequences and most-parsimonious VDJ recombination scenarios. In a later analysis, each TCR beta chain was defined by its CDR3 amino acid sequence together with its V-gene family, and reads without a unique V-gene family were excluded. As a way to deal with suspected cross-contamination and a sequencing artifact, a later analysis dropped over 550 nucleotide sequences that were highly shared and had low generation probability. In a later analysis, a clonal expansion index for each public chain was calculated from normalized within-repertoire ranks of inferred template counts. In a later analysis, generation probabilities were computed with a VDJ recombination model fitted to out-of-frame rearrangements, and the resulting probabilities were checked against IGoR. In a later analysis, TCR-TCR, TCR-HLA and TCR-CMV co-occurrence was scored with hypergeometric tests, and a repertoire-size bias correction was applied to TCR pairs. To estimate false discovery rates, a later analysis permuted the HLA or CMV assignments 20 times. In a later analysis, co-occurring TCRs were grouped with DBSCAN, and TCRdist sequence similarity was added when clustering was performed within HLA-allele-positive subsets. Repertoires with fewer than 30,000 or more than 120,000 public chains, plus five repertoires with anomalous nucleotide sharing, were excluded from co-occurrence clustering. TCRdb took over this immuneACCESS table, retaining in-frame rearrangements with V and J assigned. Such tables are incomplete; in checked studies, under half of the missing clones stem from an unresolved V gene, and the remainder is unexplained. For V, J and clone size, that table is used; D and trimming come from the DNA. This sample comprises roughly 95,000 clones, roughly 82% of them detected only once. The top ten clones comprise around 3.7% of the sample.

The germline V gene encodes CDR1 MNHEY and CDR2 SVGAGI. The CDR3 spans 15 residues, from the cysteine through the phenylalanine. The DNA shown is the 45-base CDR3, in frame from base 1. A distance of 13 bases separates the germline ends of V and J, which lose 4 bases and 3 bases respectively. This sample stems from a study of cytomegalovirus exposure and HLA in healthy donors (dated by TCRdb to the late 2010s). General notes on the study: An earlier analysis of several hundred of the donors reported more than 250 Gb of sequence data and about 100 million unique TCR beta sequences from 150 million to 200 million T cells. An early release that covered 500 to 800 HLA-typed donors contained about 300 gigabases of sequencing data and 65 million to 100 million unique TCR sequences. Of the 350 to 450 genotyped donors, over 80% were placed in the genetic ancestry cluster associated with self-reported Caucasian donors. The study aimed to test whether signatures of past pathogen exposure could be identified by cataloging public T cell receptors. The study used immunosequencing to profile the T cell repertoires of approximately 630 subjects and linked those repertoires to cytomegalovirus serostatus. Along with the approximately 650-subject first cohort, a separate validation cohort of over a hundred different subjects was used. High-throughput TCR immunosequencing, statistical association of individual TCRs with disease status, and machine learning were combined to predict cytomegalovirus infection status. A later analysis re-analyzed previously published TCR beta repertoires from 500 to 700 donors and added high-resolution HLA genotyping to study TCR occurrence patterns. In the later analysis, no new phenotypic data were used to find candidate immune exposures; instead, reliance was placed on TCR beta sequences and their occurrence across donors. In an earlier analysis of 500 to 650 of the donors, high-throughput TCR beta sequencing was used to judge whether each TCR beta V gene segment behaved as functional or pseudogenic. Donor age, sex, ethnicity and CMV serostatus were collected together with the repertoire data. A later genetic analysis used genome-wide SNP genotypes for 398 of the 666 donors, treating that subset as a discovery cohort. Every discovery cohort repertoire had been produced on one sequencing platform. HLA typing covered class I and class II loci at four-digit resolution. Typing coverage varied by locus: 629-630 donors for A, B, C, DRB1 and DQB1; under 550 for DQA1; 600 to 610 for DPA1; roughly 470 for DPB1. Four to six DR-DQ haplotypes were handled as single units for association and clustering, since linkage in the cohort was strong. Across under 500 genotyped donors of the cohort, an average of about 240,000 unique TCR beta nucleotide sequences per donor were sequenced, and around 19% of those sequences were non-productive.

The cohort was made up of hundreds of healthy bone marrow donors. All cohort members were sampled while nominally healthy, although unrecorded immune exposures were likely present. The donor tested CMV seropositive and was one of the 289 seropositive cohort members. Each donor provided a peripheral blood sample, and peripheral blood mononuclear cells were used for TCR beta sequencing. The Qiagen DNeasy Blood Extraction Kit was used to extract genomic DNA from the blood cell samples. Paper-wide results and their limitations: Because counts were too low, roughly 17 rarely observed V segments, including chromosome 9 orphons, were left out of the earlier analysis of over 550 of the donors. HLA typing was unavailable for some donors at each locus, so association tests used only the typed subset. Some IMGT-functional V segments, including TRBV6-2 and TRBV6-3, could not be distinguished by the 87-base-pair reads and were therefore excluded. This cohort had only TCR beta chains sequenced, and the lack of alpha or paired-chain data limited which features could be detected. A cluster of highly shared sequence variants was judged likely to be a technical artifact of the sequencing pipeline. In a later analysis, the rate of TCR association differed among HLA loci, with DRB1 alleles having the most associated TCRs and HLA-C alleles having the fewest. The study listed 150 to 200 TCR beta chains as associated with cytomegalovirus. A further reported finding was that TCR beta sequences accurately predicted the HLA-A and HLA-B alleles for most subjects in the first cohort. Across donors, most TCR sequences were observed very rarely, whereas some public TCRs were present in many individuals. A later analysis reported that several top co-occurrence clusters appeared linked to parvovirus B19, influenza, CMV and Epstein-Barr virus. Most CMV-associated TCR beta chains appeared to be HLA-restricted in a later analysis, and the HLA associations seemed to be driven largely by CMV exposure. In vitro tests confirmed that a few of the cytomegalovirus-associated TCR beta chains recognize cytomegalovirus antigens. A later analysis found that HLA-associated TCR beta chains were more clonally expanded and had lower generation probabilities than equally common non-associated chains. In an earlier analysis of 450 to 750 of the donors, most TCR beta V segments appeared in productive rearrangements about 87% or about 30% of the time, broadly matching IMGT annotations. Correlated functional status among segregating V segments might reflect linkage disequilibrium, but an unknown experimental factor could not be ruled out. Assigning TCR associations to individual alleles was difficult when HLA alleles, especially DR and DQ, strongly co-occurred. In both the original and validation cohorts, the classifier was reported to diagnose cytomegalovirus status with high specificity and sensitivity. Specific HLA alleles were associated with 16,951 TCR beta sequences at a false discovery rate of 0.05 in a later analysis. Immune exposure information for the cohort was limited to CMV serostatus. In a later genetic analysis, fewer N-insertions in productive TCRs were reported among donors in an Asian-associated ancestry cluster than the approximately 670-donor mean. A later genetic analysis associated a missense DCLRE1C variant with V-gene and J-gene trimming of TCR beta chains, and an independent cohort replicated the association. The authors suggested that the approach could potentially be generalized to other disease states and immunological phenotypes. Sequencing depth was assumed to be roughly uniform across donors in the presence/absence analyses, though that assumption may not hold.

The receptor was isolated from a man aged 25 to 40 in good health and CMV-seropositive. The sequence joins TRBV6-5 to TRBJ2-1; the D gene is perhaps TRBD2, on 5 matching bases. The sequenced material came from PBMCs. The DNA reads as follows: TGTGCCAGCAGTTCGAATACGGGAAGCTACAATGAGCAGTTCTTC. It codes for CASSSNTGSYNEQFF.